The text below deals with one T cell receptor beta chain. Its antigen is not identified. The sample is drawn from a study of coeliac disease. J gave up 6 bases and V 3 bases, and 5 bases lay outside the gene matches. CDR3 length: 16 amino acids. Germline assignment: CDR1 MNHNS and CDR2 SASEGT. TCRdb keeps only in-frame clones here, not all; method: immunoSEQ multiplex PCR. The sample lists about 3,000 clones, about 60% occurring once. Study outcomes and limitations: Most TRB amino acid sequences occurred in only one sample. Active celiac intraepithelial and lamina propria samples had lower TRB and TRG clonality than control samples.

The clonotype was recovered from a woman in her forties or fifties without celiac disease. Sequenced sample: lymphocytes from the gut lamina propria. The chain combines TRBV6-1 with TRBJ2-1; 13 nucleotides line up with TRBD2. The CDR3 is CASSDRLAGGLNEQFF. CDR3 nucleotides: TGTGCCAGCAGTGACAGACTAGCGGGGGGCCTCAATGAGCAGTTCTTC.